The clone carrying this T cell receptor (beta chain) was recorded a few times. Its antigen is unidentified. As for treatment: oral pan-JAK inhibitor, 5-10 mg twice daily. V gave up 1 base and J gave up 14 bases, with 21 bases separating them. There are 15 residues in the CDR3. Germline V CDR1 and CDR2: SGHAT, FQNNGV. RNA was isolated and reverse transcribed to cDNA, the sequencing template. The data were produced by immunoSEQ multiplex PCR, yet TCRdb's version contains in-frame clones alone and is incomplete. The table shows about 160,000 clones, with roughly two thirds occurring only once. This sample was taken from a study of CD8+ T cells in alopecia areata. Study information: Treated patients received oral tofacitinib, 5 to 10 mg twice daily. Patients remained on tofacitinib for 6 to 18 months and then went 6 months without it.

Study results and caveats: Mouse data revealed clearer TCR sharing than patient data did, a gap possibly tied to HLA. Under tofacitinib, numerous expanded lesional clonotypes remained detectable in scalp and blood.

This TCR derives from a human donor with alopecia areata. The rearrangement joins TRBV11-2 to TRBJ2-1; weak D call: TRBD2 (5 bases). Sequencing used CD4+ T cells sorted from blood, obtained at week 4, from a patient treated with tofacitinib. The CDR3 protein is CASSLVHQAGQTEFF. The CDR3 bases are TGTGCCAGCAGCTTAGTCCACCAGGCGGGCCAGACGGAGTTCTTC. The entire variable domain, with the rest obtained from reference TRBV11-2 and TRBJ2-1, is as follows: EAGVAQSPRYKIIEKRQSVAFWCNPISGHATLYWYQQILGQGPKLLIQFQNNGVVDDSQLPKDRFSAERLKGVDSTLKIQPAKLEDSAVYLCASSLVHQAGQTEFFGPGTRLTVL.